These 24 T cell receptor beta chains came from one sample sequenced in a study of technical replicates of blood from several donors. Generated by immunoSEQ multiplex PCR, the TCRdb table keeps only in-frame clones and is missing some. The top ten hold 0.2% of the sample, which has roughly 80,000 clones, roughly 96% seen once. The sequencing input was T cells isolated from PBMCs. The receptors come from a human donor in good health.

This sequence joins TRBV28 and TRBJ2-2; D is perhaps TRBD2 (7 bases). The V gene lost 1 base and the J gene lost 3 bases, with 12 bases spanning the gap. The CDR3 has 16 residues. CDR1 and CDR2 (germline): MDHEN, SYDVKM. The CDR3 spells CASSLLGGDHTGELFF. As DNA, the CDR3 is TGTGCCAGCAGTTTATTAGGGGGGGACCACACCGGGGAGCTGTTTTTT.

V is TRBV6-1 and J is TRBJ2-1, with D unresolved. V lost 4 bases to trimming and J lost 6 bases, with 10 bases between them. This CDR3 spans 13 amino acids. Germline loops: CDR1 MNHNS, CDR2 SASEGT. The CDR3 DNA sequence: TGTGCCAGCAGTGGCCTAGGAGCCAATGAGCAGTTCTTC. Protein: CASSGLGANEQFF.

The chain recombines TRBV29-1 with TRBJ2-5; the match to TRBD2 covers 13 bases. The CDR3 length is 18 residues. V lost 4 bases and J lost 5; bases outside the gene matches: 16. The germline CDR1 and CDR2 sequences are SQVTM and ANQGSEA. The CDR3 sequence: CSVVWRVRTSGRSETQYF. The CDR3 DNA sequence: TGCAGCGTTGTCTGGAGGGTACGGACTAGCGGGAGATCTGAGACCCAGTACTTC.

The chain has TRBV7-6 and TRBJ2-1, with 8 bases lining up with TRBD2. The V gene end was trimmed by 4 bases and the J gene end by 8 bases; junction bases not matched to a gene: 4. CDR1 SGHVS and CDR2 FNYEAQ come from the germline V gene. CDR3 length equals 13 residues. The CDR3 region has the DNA TGTGCCAGCAGCTCCTCGGGAGGGGATGAGCAGTTCTTC. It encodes CASSSSGGDEQFF.

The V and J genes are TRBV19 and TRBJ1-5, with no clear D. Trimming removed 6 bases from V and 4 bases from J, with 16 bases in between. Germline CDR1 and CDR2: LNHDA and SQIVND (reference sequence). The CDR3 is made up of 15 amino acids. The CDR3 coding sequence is TGTGCCAGTAGGCAGGTCTCACGGGAGAATCAGCCCCAGCATTTT. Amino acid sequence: CASRQVSRENQPQHF.

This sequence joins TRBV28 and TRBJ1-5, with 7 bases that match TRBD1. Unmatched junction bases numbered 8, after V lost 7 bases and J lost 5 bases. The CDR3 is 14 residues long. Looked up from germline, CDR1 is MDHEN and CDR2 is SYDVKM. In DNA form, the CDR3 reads TGTGCCAGCAACATACAGGGGATTCATCAGCCCCAGCATTTT. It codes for CASNIQGIHQPQHF.

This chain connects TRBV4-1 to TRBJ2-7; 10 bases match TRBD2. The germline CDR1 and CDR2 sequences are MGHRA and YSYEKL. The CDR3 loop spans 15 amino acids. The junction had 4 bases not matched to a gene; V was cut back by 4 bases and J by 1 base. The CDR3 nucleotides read TGCGCCAGCAGCCCTCCGGGACTAGCGTCCTACGAGCAGTACTTC. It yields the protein CASSPPGLASYEQYF.

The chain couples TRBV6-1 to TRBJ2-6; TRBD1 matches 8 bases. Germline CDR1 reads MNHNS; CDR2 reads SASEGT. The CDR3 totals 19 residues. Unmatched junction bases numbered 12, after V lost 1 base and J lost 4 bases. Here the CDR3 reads CASSEVGGRGLRGANVLTF. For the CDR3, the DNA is TGTGCCAGCAGTGAAGTTGGAGGCAGGGGGCTTAGAGGGGCCAACGTCCTGACTTTC.

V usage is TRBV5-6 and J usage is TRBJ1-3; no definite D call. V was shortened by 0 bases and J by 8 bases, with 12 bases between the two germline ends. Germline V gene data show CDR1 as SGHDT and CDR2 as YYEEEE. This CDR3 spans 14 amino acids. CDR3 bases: TGTGCCAGCAGCTTGGGAGCAATTTCGGACACCATATATTTT. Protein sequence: CASSLGAISDTIYF.

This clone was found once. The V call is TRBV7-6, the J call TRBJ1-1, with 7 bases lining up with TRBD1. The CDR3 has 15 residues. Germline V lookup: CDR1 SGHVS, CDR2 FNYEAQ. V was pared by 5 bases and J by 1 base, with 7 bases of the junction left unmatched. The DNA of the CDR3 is TGTGCCAGCAGCCTTCGGGGACAGACGAACACTGAAGCTTTCTTT. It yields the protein CASSLRGQTNTEAFF.

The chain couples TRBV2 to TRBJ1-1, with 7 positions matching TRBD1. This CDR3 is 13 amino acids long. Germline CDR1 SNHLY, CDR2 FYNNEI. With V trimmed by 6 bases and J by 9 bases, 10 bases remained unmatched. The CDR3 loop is CASRVGGQLKAFF. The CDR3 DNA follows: TGTGCCAGCAGGGTCGGGGGACAGTTAAAAGCTTTCTTT.

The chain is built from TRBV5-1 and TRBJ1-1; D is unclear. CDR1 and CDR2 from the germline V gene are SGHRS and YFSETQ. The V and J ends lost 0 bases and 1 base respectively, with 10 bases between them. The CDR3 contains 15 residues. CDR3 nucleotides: TGCGCCAGCAGCTTGGCCGGTGCGGAGAACACTGAAGCTTTCTTT. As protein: CASSLAGAENTEAFF. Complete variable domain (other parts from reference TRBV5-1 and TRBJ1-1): KAGVTQTPRYLIKTRGQQVTLSCSPISGHRSVSWYQQTPGQGLQFLFEYFSETQRNKGNFPGRFSGRQFSNSRSEMNVSTLELGDSALYLCASSLAGAENTEAFFGQGTRLTVV.

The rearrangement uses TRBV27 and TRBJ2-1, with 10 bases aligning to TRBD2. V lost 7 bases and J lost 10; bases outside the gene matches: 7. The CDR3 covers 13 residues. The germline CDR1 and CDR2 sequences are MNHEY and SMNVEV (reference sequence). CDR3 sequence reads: CASTTSGEGEQFF. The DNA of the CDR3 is TGTGCCAGCACAACTAGCGGGGAGGGCGAGCAGTTCTTC.

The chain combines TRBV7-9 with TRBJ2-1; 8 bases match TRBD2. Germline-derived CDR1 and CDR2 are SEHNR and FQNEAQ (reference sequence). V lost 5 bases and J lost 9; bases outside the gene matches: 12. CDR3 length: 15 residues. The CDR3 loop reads CASSRREGTKTEQFF. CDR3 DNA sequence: TGTGCCAGCAGCCGCCGGGAGGGCACCAAGACTGAGCAGTTCTTC.

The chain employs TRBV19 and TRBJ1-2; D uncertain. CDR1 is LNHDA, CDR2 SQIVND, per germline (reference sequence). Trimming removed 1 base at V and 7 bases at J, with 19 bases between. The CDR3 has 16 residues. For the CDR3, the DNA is TGTGCCAGTAGTATAGGATCGGGGAACAACATCGCTGGCTACACCTTC. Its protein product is CASSIGSGNNIAGYTF.

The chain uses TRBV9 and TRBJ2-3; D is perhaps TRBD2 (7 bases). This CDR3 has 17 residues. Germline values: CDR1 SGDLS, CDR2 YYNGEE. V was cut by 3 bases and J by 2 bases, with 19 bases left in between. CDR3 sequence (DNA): TGTGCCAGCAGCGCTAGTGGGACGGGGGGCCCCACAGATACGCAGTATTTT. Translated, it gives CASSASGTGGPTDTQYF.

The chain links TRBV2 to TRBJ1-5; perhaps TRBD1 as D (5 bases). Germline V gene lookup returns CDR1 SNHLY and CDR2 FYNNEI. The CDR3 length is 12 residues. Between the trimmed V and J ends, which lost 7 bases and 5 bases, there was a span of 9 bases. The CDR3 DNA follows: TGTGCCAGCACTGGGGGGGATCAGCCCCAGCATTTT. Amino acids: CASTGGDQPQHF. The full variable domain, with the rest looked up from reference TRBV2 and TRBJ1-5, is EPEVTQTPSHQVTQMGQEVILRCVPISNHLYFYWYRQILGQKVEFLVSFYNNEISEKSEIFDDQFSVERPDGSNFTLKIRSTKLEDSAMYFCASTGGDQPQHFGDGTRLSIL.

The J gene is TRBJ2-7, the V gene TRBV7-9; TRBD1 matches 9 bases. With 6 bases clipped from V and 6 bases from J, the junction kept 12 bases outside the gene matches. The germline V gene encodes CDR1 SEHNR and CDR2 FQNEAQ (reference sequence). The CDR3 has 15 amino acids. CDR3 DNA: TGTGCCAGCAGTTCCGACCGGGACAGGGTCCTCGAGCAGTACTTC. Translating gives CASSSDRDRVLEQYF.

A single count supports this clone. CDR3 protein: CASNRRTGELFF. In DNA, the CDR3 is TGTGCCAGCAATAGGAGGACCGGGGAGCTGTTTTTT. This chain uses TRBV6-5 with TRBJ2-2; D may be TRBD2 (5 bases). The CDR3 has 12 amino acids. Per germline, CDR1 MNHEY and CDR2 SVGAGI. V was clipped by 7 bases and J by 5 bases, with 8 bases between them.

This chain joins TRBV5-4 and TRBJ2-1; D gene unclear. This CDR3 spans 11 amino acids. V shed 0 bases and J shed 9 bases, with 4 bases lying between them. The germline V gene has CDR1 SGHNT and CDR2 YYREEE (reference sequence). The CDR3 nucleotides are TGTGCCAGCAGCTTGGGCGTTGAGCAGTTCTTC. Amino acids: CASSLGVEQFF.

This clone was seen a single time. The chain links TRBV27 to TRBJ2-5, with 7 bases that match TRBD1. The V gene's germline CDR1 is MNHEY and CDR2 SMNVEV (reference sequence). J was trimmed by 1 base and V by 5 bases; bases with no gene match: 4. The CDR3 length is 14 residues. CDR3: CASSLDRIQETQYF. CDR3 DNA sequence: TGTGCCAGCAGTCTGGACAGGATCCAAGAGACCCAGTACTTC.

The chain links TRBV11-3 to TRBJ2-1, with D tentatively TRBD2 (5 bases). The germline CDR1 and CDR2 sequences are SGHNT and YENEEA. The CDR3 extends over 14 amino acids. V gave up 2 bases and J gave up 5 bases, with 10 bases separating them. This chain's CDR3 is CASSLSWENNEQFF. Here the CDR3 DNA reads TGTGCCAGCAGCTTATCTTGGGAGAACAATGAGCAGTTCTTC.

The CDR3 DNA follows: TGTGCCAGCAGCTTGAGTAGGCCAGGGGCTGGTGAGCAGTACTTC. Amino acid sequence: CASSLSRPGAGEQYF. The chain recombines TRBV5-4 with TRBJ2-7; the D gene is possibly TRBD1 (6 bases). The CDR3 sequence is 15 residues long. Trimming took 1 base from V and 7 from J, leaving 18 bases between them. In germline, CDR1 is SGHNT, CDR2 YYREEE (reference sequence).

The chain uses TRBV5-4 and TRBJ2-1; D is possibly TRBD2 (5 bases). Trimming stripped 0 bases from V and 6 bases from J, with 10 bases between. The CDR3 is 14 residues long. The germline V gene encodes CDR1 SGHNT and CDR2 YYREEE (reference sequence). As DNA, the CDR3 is TGTGCCAGCAGCTTGGCGGTGGCGGGCAATGAGCAGTTCTTC. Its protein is CASSLAVAGNEQFF.